This T cell receptor beta chain was profiled in a study of T cell responses to AZD1222 COVID-19 vaccine. About the study: Second doses that came at about 4 or about 12 weeks were put together. Study-level results: There were repertoire samples only from the period after the peak T cell response. Spike-specific TCR breadth and depth both grew after two AZD1222 doses. Dominant at 160-218 and 743-854, vaccine-associated CD4 TCRs also spanned spike.

Using immunoSEQ multiplex PCR, the repertoire was profiled, and TCRdb retains in-frame clones only, with some absent. In the table there are approximately 74,000 clones, about nine tenths of which are singletons. The CDR3 extends over 13 amino acids. Germline lookup yields CDR1 SEHNR and CDR2 FQNEAQ (reference sequence). Trimming left V 8 bases short and J 5 bases short, with 12 bases between. About this clone itself: Its antigen remains unidentified.

The specimen was peripheral blood, collected on day 0 of AZD1222 vaccination. The rearrangement joins TRBV7-9 to TRBJ1-4, with D possibly being TRBD1 (6 bases). The clonotype was recovered from an adult in good health. CDR3 coding DNA: TGTGCCAGCTCACGCGACAGGAATGAAAAACTGTTTTTT. Protein product: CASSRDRNEKLFF.